This T cell receptor beta chain was sequenced in a study of shared clonotypes between healthy human individuals. This table comes from immunoSEQ multiplex PCR, and its TCRdb copy is limited to in-frame clones, with some not included. Here the sample spans roughly 1,100,000 clones, approximately 76% being singletons. Whole-study findings and limits: On the whole, naive subsets had larger estimated richness than memory subsets had. The study found 4.5% to 6% of naive CD4 clonotypes shared across four donors.

CDR1 and CDR2 from the germline V gene are MRHNA and SNTAGT. CDR3 length equals 17 residues. Trimming cost V 2 bases and J 5 bases; bases outside gene matches: 12. Everyone who donated was a Caucasian adult who lived in Nashville, Tennessee. This clone was counted between two and nine times. The antigen is undetermined. Specimen: memory CD4+ T cells sorted from blood. Indicated subset: CD45RA-negative fraction. The clonotype comes from a man younger than 35 in good health. This chain joins TRBV6-4 and TRBJ2-5, with 9 bases fitting TRBD1. The CDR3 reads CASSDADRGHPWETQYF. The CDR3 DNA follows: TGTGCCAGCAGTGACGCGGACAGGGGCCACCCATGGGAGACCCAGTACTTC.